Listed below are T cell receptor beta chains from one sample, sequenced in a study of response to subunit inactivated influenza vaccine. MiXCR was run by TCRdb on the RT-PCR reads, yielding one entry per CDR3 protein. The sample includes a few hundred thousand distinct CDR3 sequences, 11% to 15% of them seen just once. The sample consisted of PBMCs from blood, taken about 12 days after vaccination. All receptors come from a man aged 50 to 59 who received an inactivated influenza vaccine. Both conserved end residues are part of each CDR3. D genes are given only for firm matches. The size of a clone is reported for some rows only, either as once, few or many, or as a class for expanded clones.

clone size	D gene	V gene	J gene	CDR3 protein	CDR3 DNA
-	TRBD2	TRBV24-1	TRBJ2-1	CATSDQLAGGPGEQFF	TGTGCCACCAGTGATCAACTAGCGGGAGGGCCAGGAGAGCAGTTCTTC
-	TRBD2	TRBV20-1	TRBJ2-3	CSVPERGGFQDTQYF	TGCAGTGTTCCGGAGCGGGGGGGCTTCCAAGATACGCAGTATTTT
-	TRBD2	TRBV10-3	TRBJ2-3	CAISETPLLSGGTDTQYF	TGTGCCATCAGTGAAACCCCCCTCCTCAGCGGGGGTACAGATACGCAGTATTTT
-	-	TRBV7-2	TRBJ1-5	CASSLVGGADSNQPQHF	TGTGCCAGCAGCTTAGTTGGGGGGGCAGACAGCAATCAGCCCCAGCATTTT
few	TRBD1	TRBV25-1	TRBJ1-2	CASSHGDRVYGYTF	TGTGCCAGCAGCCACGGGGACAGGGTATATGGCTACACCTTC
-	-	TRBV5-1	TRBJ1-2	CASRAGIYGYTF	TGCGCCAGCCGCGCAGGGATCTATGGCTACACCTTC
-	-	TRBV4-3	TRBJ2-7	CASSQEGFHSYEQYF	TGCGCCAGCAGCCAAGAAGGTTTTCACTCCTACGAGCAGTACTTC
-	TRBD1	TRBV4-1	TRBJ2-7	CASSRGADRGSYEQYF	TGCGCCAGCAGCCGTGGGGCCGACAGGGGTAGTTACGAGCAGTACTTC
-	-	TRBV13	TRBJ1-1	CASSSRYWLNTEAFF	TGTGCCAGCAGCTCGAGGTATTGGCTGAACACTGAAGCTTTCTTT
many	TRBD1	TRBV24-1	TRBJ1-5	CATSDWDRTLLTYSNQPQHF	TGTGCCACCAGTGATTGGGACAGGACACTTCTGACTTATAGCAATCAGCCCCAGCATTTT
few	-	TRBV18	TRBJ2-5	CASSPGDWKTQYF	TGTGCCAGCTCACCAGGGGACTGGAAGACCCAGTACTTC
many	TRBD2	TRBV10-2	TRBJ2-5	CASSAGLAGAETQYF	TGCGCCAGCAGTGCAGGACTAGCGGGAGCAGAGACCCAGTACTTC
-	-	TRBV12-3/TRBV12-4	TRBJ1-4	CASSFRQGREKLFF	TGTGCCAGCAGTTTTCGGCAGGGGCGTGAAAAACTGTTTTTT
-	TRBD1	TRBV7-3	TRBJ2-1	CASSQGAGNEQFF	TGTGCCAGCAGTCAGGGGGCGGGCAATGAGCAGTTCTTC
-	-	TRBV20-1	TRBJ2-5	CSARGGQGLQETQYF	TGCAGTGCTAGAGGTGGCCAGGGACTCCAAGAGACCCAGTACTTC
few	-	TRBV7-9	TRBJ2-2	CASSLFAGRLFF	TGTGCCAGCAGCTTATTTGCAGGGAGGCTGTTTTTT